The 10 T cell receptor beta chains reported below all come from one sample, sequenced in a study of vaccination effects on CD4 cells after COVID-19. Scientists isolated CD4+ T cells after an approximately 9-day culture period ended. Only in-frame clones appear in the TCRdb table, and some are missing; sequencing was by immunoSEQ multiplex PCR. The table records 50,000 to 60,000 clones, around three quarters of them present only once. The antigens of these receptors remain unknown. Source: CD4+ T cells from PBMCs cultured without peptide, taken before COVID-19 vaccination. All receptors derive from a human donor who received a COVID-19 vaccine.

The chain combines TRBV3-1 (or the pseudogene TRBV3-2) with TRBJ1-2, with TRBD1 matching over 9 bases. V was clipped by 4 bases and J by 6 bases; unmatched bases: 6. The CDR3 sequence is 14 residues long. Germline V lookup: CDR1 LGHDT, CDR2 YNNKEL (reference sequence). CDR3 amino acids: CASSRITGGNGYTF. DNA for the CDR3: TGTGCCAGCAGCCGTATTACAGGGGGCAATGGCTACACCTTC.

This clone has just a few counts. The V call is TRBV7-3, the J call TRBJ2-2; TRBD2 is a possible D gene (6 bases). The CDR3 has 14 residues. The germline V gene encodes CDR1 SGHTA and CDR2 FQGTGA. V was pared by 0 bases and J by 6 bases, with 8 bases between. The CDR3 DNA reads TGTGCCAGCAGCTTAACATGGGGGGCCGGGGAGCTGTTTTTT. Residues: CASSLTWGAGELFF. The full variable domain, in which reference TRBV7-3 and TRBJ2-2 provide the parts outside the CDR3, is GAGVSQTPSNKVTEKGKYVELRCDPISGHTALYWYRQSLGQGPEFLIYFQGTGAADDSGLPNDRFFAVRPEGSVSTLKIQRTERGDSAVYLCASSLTWGAGELFFGEGSRLTVL.

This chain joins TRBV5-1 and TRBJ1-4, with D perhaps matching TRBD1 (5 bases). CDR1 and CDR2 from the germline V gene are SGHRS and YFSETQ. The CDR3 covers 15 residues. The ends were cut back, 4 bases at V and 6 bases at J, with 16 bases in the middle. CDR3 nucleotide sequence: TGCGCCAGCAGCCTAACCGGGACTGAGGATGAAAAACTGTTTTTT. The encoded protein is CASSLTGTEDEKLFF.

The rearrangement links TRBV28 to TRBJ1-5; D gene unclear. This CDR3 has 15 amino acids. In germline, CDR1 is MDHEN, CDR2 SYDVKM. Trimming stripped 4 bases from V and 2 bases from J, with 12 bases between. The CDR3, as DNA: TGTGCCAGCAGTTACCGGGGTAGGGGCAATCAGCCCCAGCATTTT. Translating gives CASSYRGRGNQPQHF.

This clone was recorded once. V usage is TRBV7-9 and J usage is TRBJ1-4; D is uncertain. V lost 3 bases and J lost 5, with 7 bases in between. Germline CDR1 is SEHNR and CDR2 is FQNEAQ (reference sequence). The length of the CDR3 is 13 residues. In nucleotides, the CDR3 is TGTGCCAGCAGCTTTGCCGGGAATGAAAAACTGTTTTTT. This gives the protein CASSFAGNEKLFF.

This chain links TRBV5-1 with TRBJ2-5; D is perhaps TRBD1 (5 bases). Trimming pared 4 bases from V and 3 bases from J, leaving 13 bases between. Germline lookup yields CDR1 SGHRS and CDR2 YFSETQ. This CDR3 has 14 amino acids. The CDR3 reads CASSGMTDEETQYF. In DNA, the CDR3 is TGCGCCAGCAGCGGAATGACAGACGAAGAGACCCAGTACTTC.

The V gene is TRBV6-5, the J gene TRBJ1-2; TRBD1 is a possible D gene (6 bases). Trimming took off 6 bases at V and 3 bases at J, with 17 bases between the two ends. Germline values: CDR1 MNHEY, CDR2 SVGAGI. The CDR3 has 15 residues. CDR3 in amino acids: CASRPEQGVYYGYTF. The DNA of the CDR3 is TGTGCCAGCAGGCCCGAACAGGGAGTCTACTATGGCTACACCTTC.

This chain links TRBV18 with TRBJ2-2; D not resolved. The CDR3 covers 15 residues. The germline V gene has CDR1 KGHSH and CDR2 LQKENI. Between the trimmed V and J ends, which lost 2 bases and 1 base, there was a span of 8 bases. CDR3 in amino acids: CASSPTQLNTGELFF. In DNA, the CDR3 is TGTGCCAGCTCACCAACCCAATTGAACACCGGGGAGCTGTTTTTT.

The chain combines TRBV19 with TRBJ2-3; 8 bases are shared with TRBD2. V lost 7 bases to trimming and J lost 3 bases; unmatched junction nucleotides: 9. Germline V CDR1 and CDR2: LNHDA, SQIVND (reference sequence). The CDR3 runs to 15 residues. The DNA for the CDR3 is TGTGCCAGTACCCCGACGGGGGGGAGTACAGATACGCAGTATTTT. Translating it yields CASTPTGGSTDTQYF. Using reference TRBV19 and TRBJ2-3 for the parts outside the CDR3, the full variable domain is DGGITQSPKYLFRKEGQNVTLSCEQNLNHDAMYWYRQDPGQGLRLIYYSQIVNDFQKGDIAEGYSVSREKKESFPLTVTSAQKNPTAFYLCASTPTGGSTDTQYFGPGTRLTVL.

The CDR3 spells CASSQSVGGTDYGYTF. CDR3 in DNA: TGCGCCAGCAGTCAATCCGTCGGGGGCACGGACTATGGCTACACCTTC. V is TRBV23-1 and J is TRBJ1-2; tentatively, D is TRBD1 (6 bases). TRBV23-1 is an ORF, and what it does is uncertain. With 0 bases removed from V and 3 bases from J, the gap between germline ends came to 14 bases. This CDR3 is built from 16 residues.